The 4 T cell receptor beta chains below come from one sample, sequenced in a study of blood T cell repertoires in COVID-19. TCRdb keeps only in-frame clones here, not all; method: immunoSEQ multiplex PCR. The sample includes 250,000 to 300,000 clones, approximately 91% of them seen just once. Sequenced input: peripheral blood. The receptors originated from a woman aged 55 to 70 with acute or convalescent COVID-19.

V gene TRBV18 combines with J gene TRBJ1-2, with a possible D match to TRBD1 (6 bases). The V end was cut by 0 bases, the J end by 6 bases, with 11 bases between. Per germline, CDR1 KGHSH and CDR2 LQKENI. The CDR3 totals 14 residues. CDR3 DNA sequence: TGTGCCAGCTCACCACCTGGGGGCCGGGATGGCTACACCTTC. Translating it yields CASSPPGGRDGYTF.

This rearrangement joins TRBV7-8 to TRBJ1-1, with 8 nucleotides matching TRBD1. V was clipped by 4 bases and J by 0 bases; unmatched bases: 10. The CDR3 is 17 amino acids. Germline values: CDR1 SGHVS, CDR2 FQNEAQ. CDR3 coding DNA: TGTGCCAGCAGCTGGAGGACAGGGCAGACTATGAACACTGAAGCTTTCTTT. This translates into CASSWRTGQTMNTEAFF. Full variable domain (outside the CDR3, taken from reference TRBV7-8 and TRBJ1-1): GAGVSQSPRYKVAKRGQDVALRCDPISGHVSLFWYQQALGQGPEFLTYFQNEAQLDKSGLPSDRFFAERPEGSVSTLKIQRTQQEDSAVYLCASSWRTGQTMNTEAFFGQGTRLTVV.

The J gene is TRBJ1-2, the V gene TRBV9; D is perhaps TRBD1 (6 bases). Germline V gives CDR1 SGDLS, CDR2 YYNGEE. This CDR3 is 12 amino acids long. V was trimmed by 4 bases and J by 8 bases, leaving 12 bases between them. Here the CDR3 DNA reads TGTGCCAGCAGCCTTCAGGGGAAGGGCTACACCTTC. It yields the protein CASSLQGKGYTF.

CDR3: CASSRGQGAYEQYF. As DNA, the CDR3 is TGCGCCAGCAGTAGGGGACAGGGGGCTTACGAGCAGTACTTC. This rearrangement joins TRBV5-1 to TRBJ2-7; 12 bases match TRBD1. The V segment lost 5 bases and the J segment 4 bases; nucleotides outside the gene matches: 4. Germline CDR1 and CDR2: SGHRS and YFSETQ. The CDR3 runs to 14 residues.